This TCR beta chain is drawn from a study of shared clonotypes between healthy human individuals. Germline CDR1 SGHTA, CDR2 FQGNSA. V was pared by 6 bases and J by 14 bases, with 19 bases between. This CDR3 is 12 amino acids long. Genomic DNA belonging to each subset was distributed in equal measure over several immunoSEQ plates. Method: immunoSEQ multiplex PCR; TCRdb's copy keeps in-frame clones and lacks some. This sample has about 2 million clones, with roughly 94% found just once. V is TRBV7-2 and J is TRBJ1-2, with TRBD1 as a possible D gene (5 bases). The clonotype was recovered from a man younger than 35 in good health. Source material: naive CD4+ T cells sorted from blood. Subset given: CD45RA+ positively selected. CDR3 residues: CASSFGLGQGTF. DNA of the CDR3: TGTGCCAGCAGTTTCGGTCTGGGGCAGGGAACCTTC.